One and the same sample provided the 31 T cell receptor beta chains below, sequenced in a study of blood T cells in healthy people across ages. For the second PCR, which ran for 7 to 11 cycles, a sample-barcoded 5' primer and a J-beta primer mix were used. TCRdb redid the calling of the 5' RACE reads with MiXCR, one entry per CDR3 protein. The sample lists fewer than 800,000 distinct CDR3 sequences, about 25% occurring once. This same sample was also part of a study on T cells of mothers and their children.

The sequencing sample was made of blood. The source is a boy younger than 18 in good health.

V is TRBV4-3 and J is TRBJ2-7; 9 bases agree with TRBD2. From germline, CDR1 is LGHNA and CDR2 YSLEER. The ends lost 1 base at V and 0 bases at J; junction bases unmatched: 10. The CDR3 is 18 residues long. The CDR3 coding sequence is TGCGCCAGCAGCCAAGTATCCAGCGGGGGGCCGAGCTCCTACGAGCAGTACTTC. Translation: CASSQVSSGGPSSYEQYF.

The rearrangement links TRBV2 to TRBJ2-3, with D perhaps assigned TRBD1 or TRBD2 (5 bases each). Germline V lookup: CDR1 SNHLY, CDR2 FYNNEI. The CDR3 extends over 16 amino acids. V was shortened by 6 bases and J by 0 bases, with 16 bases between the two germline ends. CDR3 sequence reads: CASSLLLGDSTDTQYF. DNA of the CDR3: TGTGCCAGCAGCCTCCTTCTGGGGGATAGCACAGATACGCAGTATTTT. The full variable domain, rest sourced from reference TRBV2 and TRBJ2-3, is EPEVTQTPSHQVTQMGQEVILRCVPISNHLYFYWYRQILGQKVEFLVSFYNNEISEKSEIFDDQFSVERPDGSNFTLKIRSTKLEDSAMYFCASSLLLGDSTDTQYFGPGTRLTVL.

J is TRBJ2-1 and V is TRBV29-1; D is unresolved. Germline CDR1 reads SQVTM; CDR2 reads ANQGSEA. The CDR3 totals 14 residues. V was clipped by 3 bases and J by 0 bases, with 9 bases between them. Here the CDR3 DNA reads TGCAGCGTTGAGGTAGATAGCTCCTACAATGAGCAGTTCTTC. Translating gives CSVEVDSSYNEQFF.

This clonotype was observed a few times. V gene TRBV29-1 combines with J gene TRBJ2-1; perhaps TRBD1 as D (5 bases). The V end was cut by 3 bases, the J end by 8 bases, with 11 bases between. CDR1 SQVTM and CDR2 ANQGSEA come from the germline V gene. The CDR3 is made up of 12 amino acids. The CDR3 loop reads CSVEETGHEQFF. The CDR3 nucleotides read TGCAGCGTTGAGGAAACAGGTCATGAGCAGTTCTTC.

This clonotype has only a few counts. This chain links TRBV10-3 with TRBJ1-1; 8 bases fit TRBD1. The CDR3 covers 14 residues. J lost 2 bases, V lost 7 bases, and 6 bases had no gene match. Germline CDR1 reads ENHRY; CDR2 reads SYGVKD. CDR3 bases: TGTGCCATCATGGACAGGGAACTAAACACTGAAGCTTTCTTT. Its translation is CAIMDRELNTEAFF.

In this sample, this clonotype turned up many times. V and J are TRBV28 and TRBJ2-3; possible D gene TRBD2, 5 bases. V was trimmed by 6 bases and J by 3 bases, leaving 19 bases between them. Germline V gene lookup returns CDR1 MDHEN and CDR2 SYDVKM. The CDR3 extends over 16 amino acids. The CDR3: CASSGPSDRGTDTQYF. The CDR3 nucleotides are TGTGCCAGCAGCGGGCCATCTGACCGCGGGACAGATACGCAGTATTTT.

This clonotype was recorded a few times. The V and J genes are TRBV15 and TRBJ2-5; D possibly matches TRBD1 or TRBD2 (5 bases each). The CDR3 sequence is 15 residues long. Germline V gene data show CDR1 as LNHNV and CDR2 as YYDKDF (reference sequence). The V end lost 0 bases, the J end lost 9 bases, and 17 bases lay between the germline ends. The CDR3 sequence: CATSREPRVSGPQYF. Here the CDR3 DNA reads TGTGCCACCAGCAGAGAGCCCCGGGTCTCGGGGCCCCAGTACTTC.

The chain carries TRBV12-3 or TRBV12-4 and TRBJ1-6; no definite D call. The V gene lost 0 bases and the J gene lost 14 bases, with 8 bases spanning the gap. The CDR3 spans 12 residues. The DNA of the CDR3 is TGTGCCAGCAGTTTAGCGCGGTCGGCCCTCCACTTT. Its protein is CASSLARSALHF.

This clonotype has only a few counts. The rearrangement joins TRBV11-2 to TRBJ2-3; D call uncertain. The CDR3 is 12 residues long. Trimming removed 7 bases at V and 6 bases at J, with 11 bases between. CDR1 SGHAT and CDR2 FQNNGV come from the germline V gene. Written as DNA, the CDR3 is TGTGCCAGCACCCAGTCCGGGGATACGCAGTATTTT. It is translated as CASTQSGDTQYF.

Regarding this clonotype: Compared with germline, one end of the junction differs, possibly owing to a read error. The chain recombines TRBV9 with TRBJ2-4; D is perhaps TRBD2 (6 bases). CDR3 length: 14 residues. Germline-derived CDR1 and CDR2 are SGDLS and YYNGEE. CDR3 nucleotide sequence: TGTGCCAGCATCGCGGGGTTAGCCAAAAACATTCGGTACTTC. Translating it yields CASIAGLAKNIRYF. The whole variable domain, remainder taken from reference TRBV9 and TRBJ2-4, is DSGVTQTPKHLITATGQRVTLRCSPRSGDLSVYWYQQSLDQGLQFLIQYYNGEERAKGNILERFSAQQFPDLHSELNLSSLELGDSALYFCASIAGLAKNIRYFGAGTRLSVL.

The chain links TRBV28 to TRBJ2-3; D perhaps matches TRBD2 (6 bases). V gave up 3 bases and J gave up 1 base, with 8 bases separating them. The CDR3 spans 14 residues. Germline V gives CDR1 MDHEN, CDR2 SYDVKM. CDR3 loop: CASSFPGGTDTQYF. The CDR3 nucleotides are TGTGCCAGCAGTTTCCCGGGAGGCACAGATACGCAGTATTTT.

This clonotype was counted only a few times. The CDR3 loop is CASSRVRTATYEQYF. In nucleotides, the CDR3 is TGTGCCAGCAGCCGAGTTCGGACGGCTACCTACGAGCAGTACTTC. The V and J genes are TRBV6-2 or TRBV6-3 and TRBJ2-5, with D hard to call. The J call may be in error: the DNA end matches TRBJ2-7 better. Germline values: CDR1 MNHEY, CDR2 SVGEGT. The CDR3 covers 15 residues.

This clonotype has only a few counts. The chain is built from TRBV2 and TRBJ1-5; 7 positions match TRBD1. CDR1 is SNHLY and CDR2 is FYNNEI in the germline V gene. The CDR3 runs to 12 residues. V shed 8 bases and J 6 bases; nucleotides not matched to a gene: 4. This CDR3 reads CASGQGGQPQHF. CDR3 sequence (DNA): TGTGCCAGCGGGCAGGGGGGTCAGCCCCAGCATTTT.

This clonotype was detected only a few times. The CDR3 region has the DNA TGTGCCAGCAGGCCCCACGGTGGCGCTAACTATGGCTACACCTTC. Amino acid sequence: CASRPHGGANYGYTF. This rearrangement joins TRBV7-2 to TRBJ1-2, with unresolved D. The length of the CDR3 is 15 residues. Trimming took 6 bases from V and 0 from J, leaving 14 bases between them. Germline V CDR1 and CDR2: SGHTA, FQGNSA.

The V and J genes are TRBV6-5 and TRBJ2-5; no firm D call. This CDR3 has 15 amino acids. Germline V gene sequence: CDR1 MNHEY, CDR2 SVGAGI. Trimming removed 5 bases from V and 6 bases from J, with 19 bases in between. In DNA form, the CDR3 reads TGTGCCAGCAGTAAAAATCTTGGAGTCGGCAAGACCCAGTACTTC. This codes for CASSKNLGVGKTQYF.

V and J are TRBV7-8 and TRBJ2-3, with 7 nucleotides matching TRBD1. The V and J ends lost 3 bases and 5 bases, in that order; junction bases with no gene match: 11. This CDR3 comprises 16 residues. The V gene's germline CDR1 is SGHVS and CDR2 FQNEAQ. CDR3 sequence (DNA): TGTGCCAGCAGCTTTTTTAGACAGGGTAATCAAGATACGCAGTATTTT. Residues: CASSFFRQGNQDTQYF.

The genes are TRBV5-4 and TRBJ1-2; no clear D. Deletions cut 3 bases from V and 5 bases from J, with 17 bases between. Germline V gives CDR1 SGHNT, CDR2 YYREEE (reference sequence). This CDR3 is 15 amino acids long. The CDR3 region is CASSSSAGDWYGYTF. CDR3 in DNA: TGTGCCAGCAGCTCATCGGCCGGGGATTGGTATGGCTACACCTTC.

This chain uses TRBV7-9 with TRBJ2-7; 7 nucleotides agree with TRBD1. Germline lookup yields CDR1 SEHNR and CDR2 FQNEAQ (reference sequence). The CDR3 extends over 15 amino acids. Losses at the gene ends were 5 bases for V and 6 bases for J; bases not matched to a gene: 13. In DNA form, the CDR3 reads TGTGCCAGCAGCCTAAAGACAGGGAATTGGTGCGAGCAGTACTTC. Residues: CASSLKTGNWCEQYF.

In this sample, this clonotype turned up a few times. The junction does not match germline at one end; this may be a read error. The chain combines TRBV29-1 with TRBJ2-5, with unresolved D. The V gene's germline CDR1 is SQVTM and CDR2 ANQGSEA. This CDR3 comprises 11 residues. In nucleotides, the CDR3 is TGCAACGTTCTCCCACAAGAGACCCAGTACTTC. Encoded protein: CNVLPQETQYF.

This clonotype was recorded once. The chain links TRBV12-3 or TRBV12-4 to TRBJ2-1; D unresolved. V lost 7 bases and J 3 bases, leaving 7 bases between the germline ends. The CDR3 spans 12 residues. The CDR3 is CASIRDYNEQFF. The CDR3 DNA sequence: TGTGCCAGCATCCGTGACTACAATGAGCAGTTCTTC.

This clonotype was seen a few times. V gene TRBV25-1 combines with J gene TRBJ2-2; maybe TRBD1 (6 bases). The CDR3 spans 15 residues. CDR1 is MGHDK and CDR2 is SYGVNS in the germline V gene. Trimming took off 5 bases at V and 4 bases at J, with 14 bases between the two ends. CDR3 protein: CASSHREIGTGELFF. The DNA of the CDR3 is TGTGCCAGCAGTCACAGGGAAATTGGCACCGGGGAGCTGTTTTTT. Drawing the rest from reference TRBV25-1 and TRBJ2-2, the complete variable domain is EADIYQTPRYLVIGTGKKITLECSQTMGHDKMYWYQQDPGMELHLIHYSYGVNSTEKGDLSSESTVSRIRTEHFPLTLESARPSHTSQYLCASSHREIGTGELFFGEGSRLTVL.

A few counts support this clonotype. The chain recombines TRBV3-1 with TRBJ1-2; D gene uncertain. This CDR3 is built from 14 residues. The germline V and J ends were trimmed by 0 bases and 3 bases, with 8 bases remaining between them. Germline CDR1 and CDR2: LGHDT and YNNKEL (reference sequence). The DNA of the CDR3 is TGTGCCAGCAGCCAAGACGACACTGACTATGGCTACACCTTC. Translating it yields CASSQDDTDYGYTF.

V is TRBV11-2 and J is TRBJ2-2; possibly TRBD2 for D (5 bases). Germline CDR1 is SGHAT and CDR2 is FQNNGV. The germline V and J ends were trimmed by 2 bases and 4 bases, with 17 bases remaining between them. This CDR3 has 17 amino acids. The CDR3 loop reads CASSLNLISGSTGELFF. DNA for the CDR3: TGTGCCAGCAGCTTAAATTTAATTTCGGGGTCCACCGGGGAGCTGTTTTTT.

The rearrangement links TRBV4-1 to TRBJ1-2; D is ambiguous. Trimming took 3 bases from V and 0 from J, leaving 14 bases between them. The CDR3 loop spans 16 amino acids. Germline lookup yields CDR1 MGHRA and CDR2 YSYEKL. Here the CDR3 DNA reads TGCGCCAGCAGCCACGACCGTTCGGGAGCTAACTATGGCTACACCTTC. Amino acid sequence: CASSHDRSGANYGYTF.

This clonotype was detected only a few times. The chain employs TRBV2 and TRBJ1-5, with D unclear. The CDR3 spans 15 residues. Germline CDR1 is SNHLY and CDR2 is FYNNEI. Between the trimmed V and J ends, which lost 0 bases and 6 bases, there was a span of 12 bases. The CDR3 nucleotides read TGTGCCAGCAGTGAAGCGCTGGGTTTAGGTCAGCCCCAGCATTTT. Protein: CASSEALGLGQPQHF.

This clonotype was picked up a small number of times. The chain links TRBV7-2 to TRBJ2-5; D is uncertain. With the DNA end fitting TRBJ2-1 better, the J assignment may be wrong. This CDR3 region has 14 residues. CDR1 SGHTA and CDR2 FQGNSA come from the germline V gene. CDR3 region: CASSPPIQSHEQFF. The CDR3 DNA reads as TGTGCCAGCAGCCCCCCAATCCAAAGCCATGAGCAGTTCTTC.

This clonotype was found a few times. The rearrangement links TRBV9 to TRBJ2-7; 7 nucleotides align to TRBD1. CDR3 length: 13 residues. In germline, CDR1 is SGDLS, CDR2 YYNGEE. With 4 bases clipped from V and 5 bases from J, the junction kept 6 bases outside the gene matches. CDR3 nucleotides: TGTGCCAGCAGCTCAGGGGGAAGGGACGAGCAGTACTTC. Protein sequence: CASSSGGRDEQYF.

V and J are TRBV9 and TRBJ2-6, with 9 bases that match TRBD1. V lost 2 bases, J lost 4 bases, and 7 bases stayed unmatched. In germline, CDR1 is SGDLS, CDR2 YYNGEE. The CDR3 totals 17 residues. The CDR3 DNA reads as TGTGCCAGCAGCGTCCCGGGACAGGGAGCCGGGGCCAACGTCCTGACTTTC. As protein: CASSVPGQGAGANVLTF.

V is TRBV20-1 and J is TRBJ2-7, with 7 bases matching TRBD1. With V trimmed by 5 bases and J by 8 bases, 18 bases remained unmatched. The CDR3 has 15 amino acids. CDR1 and CDR2 (germline): DFQATT, SNEGSKA (reference sequence). CDR3 DNA: TGCAGTGCTGCCGGGGAAAAGGACAGGCCTTTGAAGCAGTACTTC. Amino acids: CSAAGEKDRPLKQYF.

This clonotype turned up a few times. The chain couples TRBV4-2 to TRBJ2-5, with 8 positions matching TRBD2. Matching the DNA end better, TRBJ2-7 makes the J call doubtful. Germline V gene lookup returns CDR1 LGHNA and CDR2 YNFKEQ. CDR3 length: 15 amino acids. The DNA of the CDR3 is TGTGCCAGCAGCCAAGAGCGGGAGGCAACCTACGAGCAGTACTTC. Residues: CASSQEREATYEQYF.

There are a few counts of this clonotype. The rearrangement uses TRBV20-1 and TRBJ2-3; the D is unclear. V was trimmed by 6 bases and J by 0 bases, leaving 13 bases between them. The germline gives CDR1 DFQATT, CDR2 SNEGSKA (reference sequence). The CDR3 extends over 14 amino acids. The DNA of the CDR3 is TGCAGTGCCCTCCGGGCGGAGAGCACAGATACGCAGTATTTT. Amino acids: CSALRAESTDTQYF.